This T cell receptor (beta chain) was identified during a study of tumor-infiltrating lymphocytes in primary liver carcinoma. The V end was cut by 3 bases, the J end by 12 bases, with 29 bases between. This CDR3 region has 17 residues. From germline, CDR1 is SNHLY and CDR2 FYNNEI. Co-extracted RNA and DNA came from around 18-30 mg of unsorted bulk tissue. A primer in the constant region served to generate TCR beta cDNA from 450 to 600 ng of total RNA. Libraries for TCR beta were built through three nested multiplex PCR rounds, which together made up a slightly modified ARM-PCR procedure. It was with TRBV1-TRBV30 forward primers and a C-beta reverse primer that the first two PCR rounds were run, at approximately 10 cycles each. TCRdb used MiXCR to reprocess the multiplex PCR reads, holding one entry per CDR3 protein. The table records 45,000 to 55,000 distinct CDR3 sequences, 65% to 80% of them present only once.

The chain couples TRBV2 to TRBJ1-2; D not resolved. Specimen: liver tumor tissue from sampling region 5. Subset described: tumor region T5, tumor centre. The source is a man aged 35 to 55 with primary liver carcinoma and hepatitis B virus infection. CDR3 loop: CASSELGALNIYEGHTF. The DNA for the CDR3 is TGTGCCAGCAGTGAGTTAGGAGCCCTCAATATCTACGAGGGCCACACCTTC.